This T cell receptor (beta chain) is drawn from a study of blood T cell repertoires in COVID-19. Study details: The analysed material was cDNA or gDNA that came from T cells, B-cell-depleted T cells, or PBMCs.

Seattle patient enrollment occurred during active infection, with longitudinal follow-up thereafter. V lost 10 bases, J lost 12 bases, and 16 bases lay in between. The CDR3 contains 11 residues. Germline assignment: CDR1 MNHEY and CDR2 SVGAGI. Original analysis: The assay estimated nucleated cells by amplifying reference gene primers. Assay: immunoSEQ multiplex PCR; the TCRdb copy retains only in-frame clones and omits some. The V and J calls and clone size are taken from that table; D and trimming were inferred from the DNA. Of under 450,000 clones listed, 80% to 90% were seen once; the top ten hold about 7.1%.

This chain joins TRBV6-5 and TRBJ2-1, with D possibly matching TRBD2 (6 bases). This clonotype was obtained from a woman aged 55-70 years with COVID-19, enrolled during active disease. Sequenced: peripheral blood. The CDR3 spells CATRDFSRQFF. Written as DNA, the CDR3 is TGTGCCACCCGGGACTTTTCACGGCAGTTCTTC.